This section outlines one T cell receptor beta chain sequence together with its context. Its specificity is not known. The source of the sample is a study of long-term antiretroviral therapy in people with HIV. On the study more broadly: By about a decade, the earliest samples predate the 2015 immediate-ART recommendation. Findings and limits, study-wide: Increased diversity was seen after ART, yet it remained lower than in transplant donor controls.

Samples were assayed with immunoSEQ v3.0 at survey level. TCRdb's copy holds only in-frame clones and misses some; the assay was immunoSEQ multiplex PCR. The sample carries tens of thousands of clones, approximately 85% recorded once. In germline, CDR1 is SQVTM, CDR2 ANQGSEA. With V trimmed by 4 bases and J by 3 bases, 6 bases remained unmatched. CDR3 size: 13 residues. This chain connects TRBV29-1 to TRBJ2-7; 7 positions agree with TRBD1. The sequence was obtained from a man between 18 and 29 years old with HIV. The starting material was unsorted PBMCs, obtained 0.3 years after starting antiretroviral therapy. The DNA of the CDR3 is TGCAGCGTTGGACAGGGCGGCGTCTACGAGCAGTACTTC. This gives the protein CSVGQGGVYEQYF.